Listed below are T cell receptor beta chains from one sample, sequenced in a study of shared clonotypes between healthy human individuals. The table came from immunoSEQ multiplex PCR; TCRdb's copy has only in-frame clones and leaves some out. The sample records approximately 1,500,000 clones, 95% to 99% being singletons. Sequencing input: naive CD4+ T cells sorted from blood. Receptors originate from a man younger than 40 in good health. The CDR3 runs from the conserved cysteine through the conserved F or W.

TRBV7-9	TRBJ2-1	CASSLRVVDEQFF
TRBV7-3	TRBJ1-1	CASSKGRENTEAFF
TRBV2	TRBJ1-3	CASRTASGNTIYF
TRBV5-5	TRBJ1-4	CASSLAIGMTEKLFF
TRBV9	TRBJ2-3	CASSVAVPTTADTQYF
TRBV7-2	TRBJ2-5	CASSFRQGSQETQYF
TRBV11-2	TRBJ1-2	CASSWTQSTGYGYTF
TRBV5-4	TRBJ1-5	CASSPEQGRGQPQHF
TRBV4-1	TRBJ2-7	CASSPDLHRGTYEQYF
TRBV4-1	TRBJ2-7	CASSHPRDRTLTEQYF
TRBV4-3	TRBJ2-5	CATKGLAGRETQYF
TRBV9	TRBJ2-7	CASSVAPSEAYEQYF
TRBV2	TRBJ1-2	CASRPSGLGLSSYTF
TRBV10-1	TRBJ2-3	CASSESYSGRGTDTQYF
TRBV5-1	TRBJ2-1	CASSLALVSRSYNEQFF
TRBV19	TRBJ2-1	CASSKSGTTYNEQFF
TRBV5-1	TRBJ2-7	CASSFDPRGYEQYF
TRBV21-1	TRBJ2-2	CASSKEKLPGHHTGELFF
TRBV5-1	TRBJ2-1	CASSGGTTPSYNEQFF
TRBV5-5	TRBJ2-2	CASGWDPGLAGGPRNGELFF
TRBV28	TRBJ1-5	CASRGQGNNQPQHF
TRBV9	TRBJ1-1	CASSVFLNTEAFF
TRBV5-4	TRBJ2-3	CASSPVPGRTDTQYF
TRBV7-8	TRBJ2-5	CASSRSTGRETQYF
TRBV4-3	TRBJ2-5	CASSQGPRETQYF
TRBV7-9	TRBJ2-3	CASSTRLSPDTQYF
TRBV9	TRBJ2-7	CASSVGGLADAYEQYF
TRBV7-6	TRBJ2-7	CASSLGLAGASYEQYF
TRBV18	TRBJ2-1	CASSPGTVYNEQFF
TRBV4-1	TRBJ2-3	CASSQVTGTDTQYF
TRBV7-6	TRBJ2-7	CASSPRVSGSYEQYF
TRBV20-1	TRBJ2-7	CSARTQHEQYF
TRBV4-3	TRBJ2-7	CASSQGLQGAVAPYEQYF
TRBV7-9	TRBJ1-1	CASSLGWAGGGTEAFF
TRBV5-1	TRBJ2-1	CASSLSGTQYNEQFF